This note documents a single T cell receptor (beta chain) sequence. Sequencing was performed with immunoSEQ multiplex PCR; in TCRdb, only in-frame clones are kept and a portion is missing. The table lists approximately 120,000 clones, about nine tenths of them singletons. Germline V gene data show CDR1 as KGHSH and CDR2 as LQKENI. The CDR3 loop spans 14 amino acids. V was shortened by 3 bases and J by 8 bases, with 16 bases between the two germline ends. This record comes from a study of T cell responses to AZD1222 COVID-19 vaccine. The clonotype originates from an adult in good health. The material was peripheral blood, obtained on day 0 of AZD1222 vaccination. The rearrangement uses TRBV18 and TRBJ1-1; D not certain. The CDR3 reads CASSPDGFTAEAFF. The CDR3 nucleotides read TGTGCCAGCTCACCGGACGGTTTCACGGCGGAAGCTTTCTTT. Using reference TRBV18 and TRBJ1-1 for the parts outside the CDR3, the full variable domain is NAGVMQNPRHLVRRRGQEARLRCSPMKGHSHVYWYRQLPEEGLKFMVYLQKENIIDESGMPKERFSAEFPKEGPSILRIQQVVRGDSAAYFCASSPDGFTAEAFFGQGTRLTVV.